This passage covers 11 T cell receptor beta chains from one sample sequenced in a study of blood T cell repertoires in COVID-19. Libraries were prepared by immunoSEQ multiplex PCR; TCRdb keeps only in-frame clonotypes and omits some of them. The sample records around 120,000 clones, around four fifths being singletons. The sample was peripheral blood. The source of these receptors is a man older than 75 with active or convalescent COVID-19.

The CDR3 loop reads CASSFGGPDNEQFF. The CDR3 DNA follows: TGTGCCAGCAGTTTCGGGGGGCCTGACAATGAGCAGTTCTTC. The V gene is TRBV27, the J gene TRBJ2-1; D may be TRBD2 (7 bases). The V gene lost 3 bases and the J gene lost 5 bases, with 11 bases spanning the gap. Germline V gives CDR1 MNHEY, CDR2 SMNVEV (reference sequence). The CDR3 runs 14 residues.

This clone has just a few counts. The CDR3 nucleotides read TGCAGCGTTGGCGACAGCCACACTGAAGCTTTCTTT. Amino acid sequence: CSVGDSHTEAFF. The chain employs TRBV29-1 and TRBJ1-1, with a possible D match to TRBD1 (5 bases). This CDR3 is 12 amino acids long. The germline gives CDR1 SQVTM, CDR2 ANQGSEA. V was shortened by 4 bases and J by 3 bases, with 9 bases between the two germline ends.

This clone was recorded only once. The CDR3 DNA sequence: TGTGCCAGCAGTCGACCGGGGGACACTGAAGCTTTCTTT. Translated, it gives CASSRPGDTEAFF. The chain links TRBV12-3 or TRBV12-4 to TRBJ1-1, with D perhaps TRBD1 (5 bases). Trimming pared 5 bases from V and 3 bases from J, leaving 10 bases between. The CDR3 covers 13 residues.

In this sample, this clone turned up a few times. This chain links TRBV5-6 with TRBJ2-5; possibly TRBD1 for D (5 bases). Germline V gives CDR1 SGHDT, CDR2 YYEEEE. With 5 bases removed from V and 1 base from J, the gap between germline ends came to 9 bases. The CDR3 loop spans 13 amino acids. The CDR3 DNA reads as TGTGCCAGCAGTCCTGACAGCCAAGAGACCCAGTACTTC. Translating gives CASSPDSQETQYF. The full variable domain, its missing parts supplied by reference TRBV5-6 and TRBJ2-5, is DAGVTQSPTHLIKTRGQQVTLRCSPKSGHDTVSWYQQALGQGPQFIFQYYEEEERQRGNFPDRFSGHQFPNYSSELNVNALLLGDSALYLCASSPDSQETQYFGPGTRLLVL.

The genes are TRBV5-1 and TRBJ1-6; the match to TRBD1 covers 10 bases. V lost 0 bases to trimming and J lost 9 bases; unmatched junction nucleotides: 0. The CDR3 contains 14 residues. Germline V gene data show CDR1 as SGHRS and CDR2 as YFSETQ. DNA for the CDR3: TGCGCCAGCAGCTTGGGGACAGGGGGTTCACCCCTCCACTTT. Protein sequence: CASSLGTGGSPLHF. The full variable domain, its missing parts supplied by reference TRBV5-1 and TRBJ1-6, is KAGVTQTPRYLIKTRGQQVTLSCSPISGHRSVSWYQQTPGQGLQFLFEYFSETQRNKGNFPGRFSGRQFSNSRSEMNVSTLELGDSALYLCASSLGTGGSPLHFGNGTRLTVT.

The gene calls are TRBV30 and TRBJ1-1; D remains ambiguous. Trimming pared 2 bases from V and 0 bases from J, leaving 13 bases between. The CDR3 is 15 amino acids. Per germline, CDR1 GTSNPN and CDR2 SVGIG (reference sequence). The CDR3 sequence: CAWSPGERMNTEAFF. In DNA, the CDR3 is TGTGCCTGGAGTCCGGGAGAAAGAATGAACACTGAAGCTTTCTTT.

This rearrangement joins TRBV6-4 to TRBJ1-2; D might be TRBD1 (5 bases). CDR3 length: 16 amino acids. V was trimmed by 0 bases and J by 7 bases, leaving 18 bases between them. Germline loops: CDR1 MRHNA, CDR2 SNTAGT. The CDR3 sequence is CASSDSITTGRIGYTF. The CDR3 region has the DNA TGTGCCAGCAGTGACTCGATTACCACAGGACGCATTGGCTACACCTTC.

V usage is TRBV2 and J usage is TRBJ2-3; weak D call: TRBD1 (6 bases). Trimming removed 5 bases at V and 9 bases at J, with 9 bases between. The CDR3 sequence is 11 residues long. The V gene's germline CDR1 is SNHLY and CDR2 FYNNEI. The CDR3 is CASSLTGTQYF. The CDR3 nucleotides are TGTGCCAGCAGTCTTACAGGGACGCAGTATTTT.

The chain couples TRBV7-2 to TRBJ2-2; no reliable D call. Trimming left V 1 base short and J 6 bases short, with 9 bases between. This CDR3 contains 14 residues. Germline CDR1 and CDR2: SGHTA and FQGNSA. CDR3 protein: CASSLDLSAGELFF. Written as DNA, the CDR3 is TGTGCCAGCAGCTTAGACTTGTCCGCCGGGGAGCTGTTTTTT.

The V call is TRBV11-3, the J call TRBJ1-6; TRBD1 agrees at 7 bases. CDR3 length: 17 amino acids. Germline CDR1 and CDR2: SGHNT and YENEEA. V gave up 1 base and J gave up 8 bases; unmatched junction bases: 11. CDR3 in DNA: TGTGCCAGCAGCTTAGTTGCTCCCGGGACAGAATATTCACCCCTCCACTTT. Protein sequence: CASSLVAPGTEYSPLHF. Drawing the rest from reference TRBV11-3 and TRBJ1-6, the complete variable domain is EAGVVQSPRYKIIEKKQPVAFWCNPISGHNTLYWYLQNLGQGPELLIRYENEEAVDDSQLPKDRFSAERLKGVDSTLKIQPAELGDSAVYLCASSLVAPGTEYSPLHFGNGTRLTVT.

The chain couples TRBV6-1 to TRBJ1-1, with TRBD1 as a possible D gene (5 bases). The germline CDR1 and CDR2 sequences are MNHNS and SASEGT. V lost 3 bases, J lost 5 bases, and 13 bases lay in between. This CDR3 is 14 amino acids long. CDR3 nucleotide sequence: TGTGCCAGCAGTGACCCATTGGGGGGAACTGAAGCTTTCTTT. Its protein is CASSDPLGGTEAFF.